This T cell receptor (beta chain) was obtained from a study of blood T cell repertoires in COVID-19. Study as a whole: Acute and convalescent COVID-19 samples came from the United States, Italy and Spain. The cDNA or gDNA used as material had been derived from T cells, B-cell-depleted T cells, or PBMCs.

In the original workflow: Estimation of nucleated cell counts was performed using reference gene primer amplification. The table came from immunoSEQ multiplex PCR; TCRdb's copy has only in-frame clones and leaves some out. That table supplies the V and J calls and clone size; D and trimming were determined from the DNA. This table holds roughly 500,000 clones, around 85% found once. CDR3 length: 12 amino acids. Trimming took 3 bases from V and 2 from J, leaving 2 bases between them. In germline, CDR1 is MDHEN, CDR2 SYDVKM. This clone was counted a few times. The gene calls are TRBV28 and TRBJ1-5; D gene ambiguous. The origin of this receptor is a human donor in a cohort sampled during active COVID-19. The sample taken for sequencing was peripheral blood. CDR3 sequence (DNA): TGTGCCAGCAGTTTCGGCAATCAGCCCCAGCATTTT. Translating it yields CASSFGNQPQHF.